Listed here are 16 T cell receptor beta chains from one sample, sequenced in a study of blood T cell repertoires in COVID-19. Clones were read by immunoSEQ multiplex PCR, and TCRdb kept only the in-frame ones, dropping some. This table holds about 270,000 clones, about 89% found once. Source material: PBMCs or T cells enriched from blood (not recorded which). The receptors here all came from a woman aged 18-30 years who had recovered from COVID-19.

The count of this clone is one. The chain joins TRBV11-2 to TRBJ2-3, with a weak D call TRBD2 (6 bases). The CDR3 is 15 residues long. With 3 bases removed from V and 0 bases from J, the gap between germline ends came to 10 bases. Germline V gene sequence: CDR1 SGHAT, CDR2 FQNNGV. CDR3: CASSFLSGSTDTQYF. CDR3 nucleotide sequence: TGTGCCAGCAGCTTTCTAAGCGGGAGCACAGATACGCAGTATTTT.

The chain has TRBV9 and TRBJ2-1; TRBD2 aligns across 16 bases. There are 18 residues in the CDR3. Trimming removed 3 bases from V and 4 bases from J; junction bases left unmatched: 7. Looked up from germline, CDR1 is SGDLS and CDR2 is YYNGEE. The CDR3 coding sequence is TGTGCCAGCAGCGCCGGGACTAGCGGGAGGGCCATTTACAATGAGCAGTTCTTC. It codes for CASSAGTSGRAIYNEQFF.

The chain has TRBV29-1 and TRBJ1-2; D perhaps matches TRBD1 (6 bases). CDR3 size: 13 residues. Germline CDR1 and CDR2: SQVTM and ANQGSEA. The ends were cut back, 4 bases at V and 2 bases at J, with 11 bases in the middle. The CDR3 sequence is CSVVSRGNYGYTF. The CDR3 DNA reads TGCAGCGTTGTCTCCAGGGGAAACTATGGCTACACCTTC.

This clone was observed once. This chain uses TRBV7-2 with TRBJ2-1; 7 nucleotides agree with TRBD2. Germline trimming cut 5 bases from V and 2 bases from J; bases unmatched to any gene: 12. CDR3 length: 17 residues. Germline V gene data show CDR1 as SGHTA and CDR2 as FQGNSA. The CDR3 is CASSRRFAGETYNEQFF. The CDR3 region has the DNA TGTGCCAGCAGCCGCCGCTTCGCGGGGGAAACCTACAATGAGCAGTTCTTC.

The gene calls are TRBV5-1 and TRBJ1-1; D unclear. Germline V gene sequence: CDR1 SGHRS, CDR2 YFSETQ. Trimming took 1 base from V and 3 from J, leaving 13 bases between them. The CDR3 is 15 amino acids. The CDR3, as DNA: TGCGCCAGCAGCTTGTGGCCAGGCAGCTACACTGAAGCTTTCTTT. It yields the protein CASSLWPGSYTEAFF.

V is TRBV25-1 and J is TRBJ1-1; D ambiguous. The germline V and J ends were trimmed by 4 bases and 4 bases, with 10 bases remaining between them. This CDR3 comprises 13 residues. Per germline, CDR1 MGHDK and CDR2 SYGVNS. The CDR3 nucleotides are TGTGCCAGCAGTGTAGGTCGGGGCACTGAAGCTTTCTTT. Translated, it gives CASSVGRGTEAFF.

This rearrangement joins TRBV7-6 to TRBJ2-5; weak D call: TRBD1 (6 bases). There are 14 residues in the CDR3. Germline values: CDR1 SGHVS, CDR2 FNYEAQ. Trimming cost V 5 bases and J 2 bases, with 12 bases left between them. The CDR3 DNA is TGTGCCAGCAGCAGCCGGGACACTCAAGAGACCCAGTACTTC. Its translation is CASSSRDTQETQYF.

Comments on this clone: The same CDR3 is also encoded by other DNA sequences in this sample. This rearrangement joins TRBV12-3 or TRBV12-4 to TRBJ1-1, with a tentative D call TRBD1 (5 bases). Trimming took 1 base from V and 4 from J, leaving 7 bases between them. CDR3 length: 13 residues. The CDR3 bases are TGTGCCAGCAGTTTAGGGGGCGGCACTGAAGCTTTCTTT. Translating it yields CASSLGGGTEAFF.

The chain links TRBV27 to TRBJ2-7, with 10 bases fitting TRBD2. The CDR3 runs 16 residues. In germline, CDR1 is MNHEY, CDR2 SMNVEV (reference sequence). In nucleotides, the CDR3 is TGTACCTCCAGCATATCCCGACTAGCGGGCTTCTACGAGCAGTACTTC. As protein: CTSSISRLAGFYEQYF.

This clone has only a few counts. The V and J genes are TRBV11-3 and TRBJ2-3; 12 nucleotides agree with TRBD2. This CDR3 has 16 amino acids. The ends lost 6 bases at V and 5 bases at J; junction bases unmatched: 9. Germline V gene sequence: CDR1 SGHNT, CDR2 YENEEA. The DNA of the CDR3 is TGTGCCAGCAGTTCAGGACTAGCGGGGATGGGAGATACGCAGTATTTT. It specifies CASSSGLAGMGDTQYF.

The J gene is TRBJ1-2, the V gene TRBV10-3; a weak D match, TRBD1 (5 bases). CDR1 is ENHRY, CDR2 SYGVKD, per germline. Trimming removed 5 bases at V and 2 bases at J, with 18 bases between. The CDR3 runs 16 residues. CDR3 bases: TGTGCCATCAGTCCCTTTCCGGGGGGAGAAAACTATGGCTACACCTTC. It yields the protein CAISPFPGGENYGYTF.

This chain connects TRBV4-3 to TRBJ1-4; weak D call: TRBD1 (5 bases). Germline values: CDR1 LGHNA, CDR2 YSLEER. V dropped 0 bases and J dropped 8 bases, with 19 bases sitting between them. The CDR3 has 17 amino acids. Here the CDR3 reads CASSQDTGQGAYEKLFF. Here the CDR3 DNA reads TGCGCCAGCAGCCAAGATACTGGGCAGGGCGCTTACGAAAAACTGTTTTTT.

This clone was found many times. The V gene is TRBV11-2, the J gene TRBJ2-3, with 8 bases aligning to TRBD2. The germline V gene has CDR1 SGHAT and CDR2 FQNNGV. This CDR3 comprises 18 residues. Trimming removed 5 bases from V and 1 base from J; junction bases left unmatched: 14. The CDR3 DNA reads TGTGCCAGCAGCCTGGGTCGAGGGACTAGGGTGGGCACAGATACGCAGTATTTT. Its protein product is CASSLGRGTRVGTDTQYF.

V usage is TRBV4-1 and J usage is TRBJ2-1; TRBD2 aligns across 10 bases. The germline V gene encodes CDR1 MGHRA and CDR2 YSYEKL. The CDR3 has 14 amino acids. V lost 3 bases and J lost 10; bases outside the gene matches: 6. CDR3 protein: CASSHPGTSAEQFF. The CDR3 nucleotides read TGCGCCAGCAGCCACCCCGGGACTAGCGCAGAGCAGTTCTTC.

V and J are TRBV11-3 and TRBJ2-1, with D tentatively TRBD1 (6 bases). V lost 5 bases to trimming and J lost 2 bases, with 19 bases between them. Per germline, CDR1 SGHNT and CDR2 YENEEA. The CDR3 extends over 17 amino acids. CDR3 loop: CASSPLRWGLTYNEQFF. Here the CDR3 DNA reads TGTGCCAGCAGCCCGCTACGATGGGGGCTGACCTACAATGAGCAGTTCTTC.

The chain carries TRBV19 and TRBJ2-6; 8 positions agree with TRBD1. CDR1 and CDR2 from the germline V gene are LNHDA and SQIVND (reference sequence). This CDR3 contains 16 residues. The trim removed 3 bases at V and 3 bases at J, leaving 4 bases unmatched. Written as DNA, the CDR3 is TGTGCCAGTAGTATGGCAGGGGGCTTTGGGGCCAACGTCCTGACTTTC. This translates into CASSMAGGFGANVLTF.